The source of this T cell receptor (beta chain) is a study of shared clonotypes between healthy human individuals. Study-level points and caveats: Represented diversity, genetic and exposure-history alike, was limited by few donors.

Healthy HIV-negative adults with no recent acute infections or vaccinations were recruited as donors. Caucasian adults living in Nashville, Tennessee, provided all samples. On this clone itself: Its target is not known.

The table came from immunoSEQ multiplex PCR; TCRdb's copy has only in-frame clones and leaves some out. Of about 530,000 clones in the sample, about 75% are singletons; the top ten hold approximately 13%. What was sequenced was PBMCs. The clonotype was recovered from a middle-aged woman in good health. Some clones in this sample may be carry-over from other donors' samples.

DNA of the CDR3: TGTGCCAGCCTCACGGCGGCCCCTCTGACGGGGGAGCAGTTCTTC. This translates into CASLTAAPLTGEQFF. The J gene is TRBJ2-1, the V gene TRBV28, with D possibly TRBD2 on 5 matching bases. Germline CDR1 MDHEN, CDR2 SYDVKM. The CDR3 length is 15 residues. The V end was cut by 8 bases, the J end by 10 bases, with 24 bases between.